The clone carrying this T cell receptor beta chain appeared once. As yet, its antigen is unknown. V was clipped by 1 base and J by 2 bases, with 11 bases between them. Germline V gene lookup returns CDR1 SGHVS and CDR2 FNYEAQ. The CDR3 consists of 15 residues. The PCR employed 60 Vbeta primers together with 13 Jbeta primers. The protocol was immunoSEQ multiplex PCR, while the TCRdb copy is restricted to in-frame clones and leaves out a portion. The table has approximately 160,000 clones, about 79% seen once. The data derive from a study of cytomegalovirus exposure and HLA in healthy donors. Study-level results: A later analysis, which compared TCR beta chains of equal frequency, found the HLA-associated ones more clonally expanded.

V gene TRBV7-6 combines with J gene TRBJ1-1; tentative D call: TRBD1 (6 bases). Sequencing input: PBMCs. This TCR was recovered from a male donor in good health and CMV-seronegative. CDR3 loop: CASSLVGGQNTEAFF. The CDR3 DNA follows: TGTGCCAGCAGCTTAGTGGGGGGGCAAAACACTGAAGCTTTCTTT.